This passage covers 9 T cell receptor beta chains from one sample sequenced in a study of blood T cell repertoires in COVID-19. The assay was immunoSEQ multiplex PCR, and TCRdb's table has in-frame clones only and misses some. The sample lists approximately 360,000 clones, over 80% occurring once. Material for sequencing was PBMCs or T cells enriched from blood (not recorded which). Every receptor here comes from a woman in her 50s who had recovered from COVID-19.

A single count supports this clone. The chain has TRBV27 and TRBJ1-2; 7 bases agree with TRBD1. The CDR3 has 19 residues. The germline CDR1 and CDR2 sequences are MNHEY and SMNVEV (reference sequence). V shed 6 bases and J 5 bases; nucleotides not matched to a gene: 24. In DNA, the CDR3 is TGTGCCAGCAGCTTAATTTTCGACAGGGTTTCGGGTCTCCAATATGGCTACACCTTC. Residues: CASSLIFDRVSGLQYGYTF.

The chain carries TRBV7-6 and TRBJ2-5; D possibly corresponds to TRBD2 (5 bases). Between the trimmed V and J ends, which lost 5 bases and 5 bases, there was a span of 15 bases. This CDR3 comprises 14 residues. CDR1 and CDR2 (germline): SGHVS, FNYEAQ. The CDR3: CASSPLLDPETQYF. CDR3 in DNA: TGTGCCAGCAGCCCATTACTAGACCCGGAGACCCAGTACTTC.

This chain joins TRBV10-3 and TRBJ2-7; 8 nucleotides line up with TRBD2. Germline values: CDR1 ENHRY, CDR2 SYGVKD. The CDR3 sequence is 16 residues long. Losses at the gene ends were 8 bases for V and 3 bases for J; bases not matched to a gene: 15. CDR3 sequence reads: CAIAGGRAGSGYEQYF. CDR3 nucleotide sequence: TGTGCCATCGCGGGGGGCCGGGCAGGGAGCGGCTACGAGCAGTACTTC.

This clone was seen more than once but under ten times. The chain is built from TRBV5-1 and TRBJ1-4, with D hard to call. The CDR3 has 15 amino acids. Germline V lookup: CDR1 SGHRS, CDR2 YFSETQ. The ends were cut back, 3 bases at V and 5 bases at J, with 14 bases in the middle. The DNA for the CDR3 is TGCGCCAGCAGCTCCGACATTGGCTTGAATGAAAAACTGTTTTTT. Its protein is CASSSDIGLNEKLFF.

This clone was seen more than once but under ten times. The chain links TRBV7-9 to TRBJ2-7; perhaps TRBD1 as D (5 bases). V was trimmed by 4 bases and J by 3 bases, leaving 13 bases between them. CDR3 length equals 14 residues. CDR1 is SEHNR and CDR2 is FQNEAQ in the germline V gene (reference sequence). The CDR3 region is CASSSSGRGYEQYF. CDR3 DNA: TGTGCCAGCAGCTCCTCTGGAAGGGGCTACGAGCAGTACTTC. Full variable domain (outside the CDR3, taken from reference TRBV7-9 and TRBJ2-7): DTGVSQNPRHKITKRGQNVTFRCDPISEHNRLYWYRQTLGQGPEFLTYFQNEAQLEKSRLLSDRFSAERPKGSFSTLEIQRTEQGDSAMYLCASSSSGRGYEQYFGPGTRLTVT.

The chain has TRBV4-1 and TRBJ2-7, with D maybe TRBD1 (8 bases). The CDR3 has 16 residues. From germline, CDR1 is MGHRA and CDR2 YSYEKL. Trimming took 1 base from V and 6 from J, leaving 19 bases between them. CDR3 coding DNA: TGCGCCAGCAGCCAAGCGGGAGGACAGGGACTATTCGAGCAGTACTTC. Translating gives CASSQAGGQGLFEQYF.

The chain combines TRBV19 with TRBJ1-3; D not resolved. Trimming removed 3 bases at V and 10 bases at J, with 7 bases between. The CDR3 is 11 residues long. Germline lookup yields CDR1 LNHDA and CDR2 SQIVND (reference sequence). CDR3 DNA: TGTGCCAGTAGTATTGGCCCTACCATATATTTT. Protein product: CASSIGPTIYF.

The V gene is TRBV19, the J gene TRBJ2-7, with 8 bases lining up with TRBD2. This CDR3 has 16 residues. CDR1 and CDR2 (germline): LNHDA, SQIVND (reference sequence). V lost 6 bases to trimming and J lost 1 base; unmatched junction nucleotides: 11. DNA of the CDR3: TGTGCCAGTAGACAAGGGAGCGGGAGAGGATCCTACGAGCAGTACTTC. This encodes CASRQGSGRGSYEQYF.

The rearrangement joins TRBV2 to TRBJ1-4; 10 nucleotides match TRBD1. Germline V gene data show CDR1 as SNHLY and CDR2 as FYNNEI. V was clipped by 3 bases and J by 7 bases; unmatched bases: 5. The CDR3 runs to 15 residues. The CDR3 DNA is TGTGCCAGCAGTGAGGGGGGACAGGGGTCTGAAAAACTGTTTTTT. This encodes CASSEGGQGSEKLFF.